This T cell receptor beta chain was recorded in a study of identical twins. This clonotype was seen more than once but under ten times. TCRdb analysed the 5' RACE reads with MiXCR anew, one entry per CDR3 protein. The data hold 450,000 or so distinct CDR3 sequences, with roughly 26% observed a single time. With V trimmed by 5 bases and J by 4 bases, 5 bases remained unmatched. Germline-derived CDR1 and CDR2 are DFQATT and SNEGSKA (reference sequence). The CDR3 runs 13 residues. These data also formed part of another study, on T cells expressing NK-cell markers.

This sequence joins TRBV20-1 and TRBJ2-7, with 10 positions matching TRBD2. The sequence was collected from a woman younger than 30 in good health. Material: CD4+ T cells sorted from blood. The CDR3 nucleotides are TGCAGTGCTCAGCGGGAGGGCACATACGAGCAGTACTTC. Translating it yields CSAQREGTYEQYF.